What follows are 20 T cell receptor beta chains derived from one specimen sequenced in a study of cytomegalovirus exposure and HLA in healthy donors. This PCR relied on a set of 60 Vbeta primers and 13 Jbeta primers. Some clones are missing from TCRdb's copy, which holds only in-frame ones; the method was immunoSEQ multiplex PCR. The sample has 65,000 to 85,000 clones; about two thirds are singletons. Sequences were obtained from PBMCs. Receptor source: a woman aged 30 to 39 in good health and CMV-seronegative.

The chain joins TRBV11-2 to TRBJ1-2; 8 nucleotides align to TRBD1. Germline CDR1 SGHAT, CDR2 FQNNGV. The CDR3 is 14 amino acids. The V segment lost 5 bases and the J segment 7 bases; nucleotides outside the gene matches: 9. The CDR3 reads CASSTGTGGGGYTF. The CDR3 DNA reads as TGTGCCAGCAGCACCGGGACAGGAGGTGGTGGCTACACCTTC.

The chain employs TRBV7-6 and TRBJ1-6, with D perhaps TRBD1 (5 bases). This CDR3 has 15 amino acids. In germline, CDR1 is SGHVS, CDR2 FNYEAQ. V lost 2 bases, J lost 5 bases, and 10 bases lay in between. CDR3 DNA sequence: TGTGCCAGCAGCTTATCTGGGGCTGATAATTCACCCCTCCACTTT. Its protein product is CASSLSGADNSPLHF.

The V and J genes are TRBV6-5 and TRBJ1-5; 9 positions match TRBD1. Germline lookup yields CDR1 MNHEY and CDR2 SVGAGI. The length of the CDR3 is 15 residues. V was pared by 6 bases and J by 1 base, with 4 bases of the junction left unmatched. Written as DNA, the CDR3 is TGTGCCAGCAGCCCTGGACAGGGGAGCAATCAGCCCCAGCATTTT. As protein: CASSPGQGSNQPQHF.

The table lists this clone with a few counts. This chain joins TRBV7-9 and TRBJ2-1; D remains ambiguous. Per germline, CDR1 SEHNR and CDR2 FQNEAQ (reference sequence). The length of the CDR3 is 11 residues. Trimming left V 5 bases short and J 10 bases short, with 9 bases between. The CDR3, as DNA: TGTGCCAGCAGCCCCTATCGGGAGCAGTTCTTC. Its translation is CASSPYREQFF.

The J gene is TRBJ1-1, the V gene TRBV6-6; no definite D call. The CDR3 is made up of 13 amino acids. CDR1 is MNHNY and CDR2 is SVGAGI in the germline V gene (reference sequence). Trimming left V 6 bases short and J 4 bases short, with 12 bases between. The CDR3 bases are TGTGCCAGCAGCCTAGACCATGTCACTGAAGCTTTCTTT. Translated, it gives CASSLDHVTEAFF.

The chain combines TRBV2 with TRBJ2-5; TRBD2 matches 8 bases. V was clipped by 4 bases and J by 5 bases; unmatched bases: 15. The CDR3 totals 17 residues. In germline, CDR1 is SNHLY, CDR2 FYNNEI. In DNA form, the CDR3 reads TGTGCCAGCAGTGTGTCCGGACCGGGACTAGTGACGGAGACCCAGTACTTC. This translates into CASSVSGPGLVTETQYF.

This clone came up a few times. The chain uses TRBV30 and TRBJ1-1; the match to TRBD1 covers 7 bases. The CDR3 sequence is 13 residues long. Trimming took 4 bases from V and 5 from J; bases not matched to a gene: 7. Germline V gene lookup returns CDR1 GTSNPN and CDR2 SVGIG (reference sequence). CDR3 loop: CAWNRGDSTEAFF. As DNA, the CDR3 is TGTGCCTGGAACAGGGGCGATTCGACTGAAGCTTTCTTT.

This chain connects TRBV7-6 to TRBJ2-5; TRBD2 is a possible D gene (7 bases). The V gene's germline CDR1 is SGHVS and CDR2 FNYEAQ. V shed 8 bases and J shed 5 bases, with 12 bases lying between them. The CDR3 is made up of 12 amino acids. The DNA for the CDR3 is TGTGCCAGCGGGGGGGCCGGGGAGACCCAGTACTTC. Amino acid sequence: CASGGAGETQYF.

The CDR3 loop is CASSQLPGVDTQYF. The CDR3 DNA is TGCGCCAGCAGCCAGCTGCCCGGGGTAGATACGCAGTATTTT. The genes are TRBV4-1 and TRBJ2-3, with D possibly TRBD2 on 5 matching bases. The V gene's germline CDR1 is MGHRA and CDR2 YSYEKL. Trimming pared 3 bases from V and 5 bases from J, leaving 12 bases between. This CDR3 has 14 amino acids.

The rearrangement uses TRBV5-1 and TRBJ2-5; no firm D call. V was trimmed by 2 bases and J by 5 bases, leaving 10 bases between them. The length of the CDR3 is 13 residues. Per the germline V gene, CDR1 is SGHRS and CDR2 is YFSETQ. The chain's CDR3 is CASSLAPGETQYF. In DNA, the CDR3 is TGCGCCAGCAGCTTAGCGCCCGGGGAGACCCAGTACTTC.

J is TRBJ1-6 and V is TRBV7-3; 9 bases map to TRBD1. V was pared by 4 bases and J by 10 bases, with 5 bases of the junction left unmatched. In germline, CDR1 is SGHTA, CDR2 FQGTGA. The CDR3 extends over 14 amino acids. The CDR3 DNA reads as TGTGCCAGCAGCTGGGGACAGGGATACTCACCCCTCCACTTT. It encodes CASSWGQGYSPLHF. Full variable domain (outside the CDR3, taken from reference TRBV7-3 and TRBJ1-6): GAGVSQTPSNKVTEKGKYVELRCDPISGHTALYWYRQSLGQGPEFLIYFQGTGAADDSGLPNDRFFAVRPEGSVSTLKIQRTERGDSAVYLCASSWGQGYSPLHFGNGTRLTVT.

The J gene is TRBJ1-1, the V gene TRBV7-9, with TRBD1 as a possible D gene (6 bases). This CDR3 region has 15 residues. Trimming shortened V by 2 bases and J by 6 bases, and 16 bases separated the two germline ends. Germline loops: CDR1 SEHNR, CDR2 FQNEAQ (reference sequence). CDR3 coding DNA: TGTGCCAGCAGCTTAAGGCAGGGGCGTTTATCTGAAGCTTTCTTT. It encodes CASSLRQGRLSEAFF.

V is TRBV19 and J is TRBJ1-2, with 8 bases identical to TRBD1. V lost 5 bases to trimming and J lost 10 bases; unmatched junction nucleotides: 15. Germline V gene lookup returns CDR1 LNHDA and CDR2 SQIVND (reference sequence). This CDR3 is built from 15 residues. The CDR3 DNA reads TGTGCCAGTAGTTCTATCAGGACAGGGAGGAAGGCCTACACCTTC. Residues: CASSSIRTGRKAYTF.

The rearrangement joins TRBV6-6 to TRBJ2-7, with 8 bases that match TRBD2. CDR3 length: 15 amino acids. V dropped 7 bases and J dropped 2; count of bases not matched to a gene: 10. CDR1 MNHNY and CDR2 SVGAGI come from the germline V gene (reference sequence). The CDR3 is CASTPGGAGPYEQYF. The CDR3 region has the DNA TGTGCCAGCACCCCCGGGGGGGCAGGCCCCTACGAGCAGTACTTC.

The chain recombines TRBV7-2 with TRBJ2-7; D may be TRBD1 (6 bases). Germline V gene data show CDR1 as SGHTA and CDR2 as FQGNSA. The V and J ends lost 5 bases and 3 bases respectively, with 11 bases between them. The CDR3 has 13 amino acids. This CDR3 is CASSPEQGYEQYF. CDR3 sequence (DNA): TGTGCCAGCAGCCCAGAACAGGGCTACGAGCAGTACTTC.

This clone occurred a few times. CDR3 in amino acids: CASSLGQGVAYEQYF. CDR3 sequence (DNA): TGTGCCAGCAGCTTAGGACAGGGGGTAGCCTACGAGCAGTACTTC. The chain uses TRBV7-3 and TRBJ2-7, with TRBD1 matching 10 bases. The germline gives CDR1 SGHTA, CDR2 FQGTGA. The CDR3 length is 15 residues. Trimming took 2 bases from V and 2 from J; bases not matched to a gene: 3.

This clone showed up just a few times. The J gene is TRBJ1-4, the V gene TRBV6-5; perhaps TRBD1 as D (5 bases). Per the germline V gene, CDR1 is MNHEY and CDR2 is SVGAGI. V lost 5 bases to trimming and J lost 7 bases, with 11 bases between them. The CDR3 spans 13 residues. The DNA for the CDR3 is TGTGCCAGCAGTCTCGGACATGGTGAAAAACTGTTTTTT. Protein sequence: CASSLGHGEKLFF.

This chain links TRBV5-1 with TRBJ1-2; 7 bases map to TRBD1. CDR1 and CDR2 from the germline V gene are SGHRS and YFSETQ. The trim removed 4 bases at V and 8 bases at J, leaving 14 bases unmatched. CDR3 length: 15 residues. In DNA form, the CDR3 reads TGCGCCAGCAGCCGATTTACTACACCGGGACAGGGCTACACCTTC. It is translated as CASSRFTTPGQGYTF. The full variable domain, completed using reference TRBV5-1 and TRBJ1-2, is KAGVTQTPRYLIKTRGQQVTLSCSPISGHRSVSWYQQTPGQGLQFLFEYFSETQRNKGNFPGRFSGRQFSNSRSEMNVSTLELGDSALYLCASSRFTTPGQGYTFGSGTRLTVV.

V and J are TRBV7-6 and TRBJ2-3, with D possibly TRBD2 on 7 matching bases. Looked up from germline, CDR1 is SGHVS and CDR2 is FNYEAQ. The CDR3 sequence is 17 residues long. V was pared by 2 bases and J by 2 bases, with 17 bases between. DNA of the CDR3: TGTGCCAGCAGCTTAAGAGACGGGGGGCTAGTCACAGATACGCAGTATTTT. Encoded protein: CASSLRDGGLVTDTQYF.

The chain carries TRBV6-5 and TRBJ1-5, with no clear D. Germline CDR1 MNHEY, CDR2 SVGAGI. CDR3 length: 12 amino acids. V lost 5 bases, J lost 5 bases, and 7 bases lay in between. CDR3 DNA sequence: TGTGCCAGCAGTAACAGAGATCAGCCCCAGCATTTT. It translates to CASSNRDQPQHF.